One sample yielded the 11 T cell receptor beta chains listed below, sequenced in a study of cytomegalovirus exposure and HLA in healthy donors. The study ran its PCR with 60 Vbeta and 13 Jbeta primers. Profiling relied on immunoSEQ multiplex PCR, and the TCRdb table lists in-frame clones only, not all of them. The sample lists 100,000 to 150,000 clones, about 80% occurring once. The sample was PBMCs. The receptors originated from a boy aged 2-15 years in good health and CMV-seronegative.

This clone has more than one count but fewer than ten. The chain is built from TRBV9 and TRBJ1-2; D is unclear. V shed 0 bases and J shed 8 bases, with 17 bases lying between them. The CDR3 is made up of 15 amino acids. Germline V lookup: CDR1 SGDLS, CDR2 YYNGEE. CDR3 protein: CASSVAPGSDGGYTF. The CDR3 DNA reads TGTGCCAGCAGCGTAGCCCCAGGTTCCGATGGGGGCTACACCTTC. Using reference TRBV9 and TRBJ1-2 for the parts outside the CDR3, the full variable domain is DSGVTQTPKHLITATGQRVTLRCSPRSGDLSVYWYQQSLDQGLQFLIQYYNGEERAKGNILERFSAQQFPDLHSELNLSSLELGDSALYFCASSVAPGSDGGYTFGSGTRLTVV.

This chain joins TRBV13 and TRBJ1-4, with D possibly matching TRBD1 (5 bases). CDR1 PRHDT and CDR2 FYEKMQ come from the germline V gene (reference sequence). The CDR3 totals 14 residues. With 2 bases removed from V and 2 bases from J, the gap between germline ends came to 6 bases. The CDR3 DNA sequence: TGTGCCAGCAGCTTAAGACAGACTAATGAAAAACTGTTTTTT. Translation: CASSLRQTNEKLFF. Full variable domain (rest looked up from reference TRBV13 and TRBJ1-4): AAGVIQSPRHLIKEKRETATLKCYPIPRHDTVYWYQQGPGQDPQFLISFYEKMQSDKGSIPDRFSAQQFSDYHSELNMSSLELGDSALYFCASSLRQTNEKLFFGSGTQLSVL.

This sequence joins TRBV18 and TRBJ1-4, with D possibly TRBD1 on 5 matching bases. Germline CDR1 is KGHSH and CDR2 is LQKENI. The ends were cut back, 3 bases at V and 0 bases at J, with 14 bases in the middle. This CDR3 has 17 residues. The CDR3: CASSPRRDPATNEKLFF. The CDR3 nucleotides read TGTGCCAGCTCACCTCGGCGGGACCCTGCAACTAATGAAAAACTGTTTTTT.

The chain couples TRBV6-1 to TRBJ2-7, with TRBD1 identical over 7 bases. Looked up from germline, CDR1 is MNHNS and CDR2 is SASEGT. V shed 10 bases, J shed 7 bases, and the junction held 13 bases outside the gene matches. This CDR3 spans 13 amino acids. The CDR3 nucleotides are TGTGCCACGTTGGACAGGTCCCGTGATGAGCAGTACTTC. As protein: CATLDRSRDEQYF.

This sequence joins TRBV19 and TRBJ1-2; tentative D call: TRBD1 (5 bases). V was clipped by 3 bases and J by 2 bases, with 7 bases between them. The CDR3 is 13 residues long. Per germline, CDR1 LNHDA and CDR2 SQIVND (reference sequence). CDR3 protein: CASSMTVNYGYTF. CDR3 DNA sequence: TGTGCCAGTAGTATGACAGTAAACTATGGCTACACCTTC.

The chain couples TRBV19 to TRBJ2-3; D might be TRBD2 (5 bases). Germline CDR1 LNHDA, CDR2 SQIVND (reference sequence). CDR3 length: 15 amino acids. The germline V and J ends were trimmed by 3 bases and 3 bases, with 13 bases remaining between them. The CDR3 bases are TGTGCCAGTAGTATCCGGGAACAAGGTACAGATACGCAGTATTTT. The encoded protein is CASSIREQGTDTQYF.

The rearrangement joins TRBV15 to TRBJ2-2; 7 bases are a match to TRBD1. Germline V lookup: CDR1 LNHNV, CDR2 YYDKDF (reference sequence). CDR3 size: 16 residues. V shed 1 base and J 5 bases; nucleotides not matched to a gene: 7. CDR3: CATSRGGTAITGELFF. In nucleotides, the CDR3 is TGTGCCACCAGCAGAGGGGGGACAGCTATTACCGGGGAGCTGTTTTTT.

The chain is built from TRBV10-1 and TRBJ1-1; 9 bases are shared with TRBD1. Trimming removed 3 bases from V and 8 bases from J; junction bases left unmatched: 10. Germline loops: CDR1 WNHNN, CDR2 SYGVQD (reference sequence). The CDR3 spans 15 residues. This CDR3 is CASSDPGTGRVEAFF. The CDR3 DNA sequence: TGCGCCAGCAGTGATCCCGGGACAGGGAGGGTAGAAGCTTTCTTT.

As to this clone: The same CDR3 is also encoded by other DNA sequences in this sample. The J gene is TRBJ2-2, the V gene TRBV6-5; tentatively, D is TRBD2 (6 bases). Germline values: CDR1 MNHEY, CDR2 SVGAGI. With 3 bases removed from V and 3 bases from J, the gap between germline ends came to 8 bases. This CDR3 comprises 14 residues. The CDR3 region is CASSYWGDTGELFF. In DNA, the CDR3 is TGTGCCAGCAGTTATTGGGGGGACACCGGGGAGCTGTTTTTT.

The V call is TRBV4-3, the J call TRBJ1-3; no reliable D call. This CDR3 spans 16 amino acids. Germline V gene sequence: CDR1 LGHNA, CDR2 YSLEER. Trimming stripped 0 bases from V and 0 bases from J, with 9 bases between. The DNA of the CDR3 is TGCGCCAGCAGCCAAGAGAGGGCGAGCTCTGGAAACACCATATATTTT. Protein product: CASSQERASSGNTIYF.

In this sample, this clone turned up once. The rearrangement uses TRBV4-1 and TRBJ1-1; D is perhaps TRBD1 (5 bases). V was pared by 1 base and J by 0 bases, with 9 bases between. In germline, CDR1 is MGHRA, CDR2 YSYEKL. The CDR3 is 15 amino acids. The CDR3 sequence: CASSQGQSMNTEAFF. CDR3 DNA sequence: TGCGCCAGCAGCCAAGGACAGTCCATGAACACTGAAGCTTTCTTT.